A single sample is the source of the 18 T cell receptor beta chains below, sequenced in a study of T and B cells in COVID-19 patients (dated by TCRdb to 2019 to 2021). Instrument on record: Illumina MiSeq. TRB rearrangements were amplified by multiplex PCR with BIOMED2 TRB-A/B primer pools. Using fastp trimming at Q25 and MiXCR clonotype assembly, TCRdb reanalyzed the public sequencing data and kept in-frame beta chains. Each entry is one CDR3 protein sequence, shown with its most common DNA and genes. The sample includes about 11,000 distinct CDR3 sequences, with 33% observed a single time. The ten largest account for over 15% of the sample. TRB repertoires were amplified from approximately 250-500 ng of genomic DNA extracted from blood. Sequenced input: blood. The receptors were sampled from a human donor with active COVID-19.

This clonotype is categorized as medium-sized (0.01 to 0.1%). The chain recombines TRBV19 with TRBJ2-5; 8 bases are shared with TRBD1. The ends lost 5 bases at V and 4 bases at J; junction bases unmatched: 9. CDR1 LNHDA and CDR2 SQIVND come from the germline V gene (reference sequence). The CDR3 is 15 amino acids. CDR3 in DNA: TGTGCCAGTAGTCCCTCCCCGACAGGGGTAGAGACCCAGTACTTC. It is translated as CASSPSPTGVETQYF.

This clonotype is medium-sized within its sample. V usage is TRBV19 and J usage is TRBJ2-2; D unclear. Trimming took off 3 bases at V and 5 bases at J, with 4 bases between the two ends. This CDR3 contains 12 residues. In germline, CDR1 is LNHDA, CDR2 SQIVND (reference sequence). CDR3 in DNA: TGTGCCAGTAGTATGAGAACCGGGGAGCTGTTTTTT. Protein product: CASSMRTGELFF.

CDR3 amino acids: CASSHPPGGIEKLFF. As DNA, the CDR3 is TGTGCCAGCAGCCATCCACCAGGGGGAATCGAAAAACTGTTTTTT. The chain carries TRBV7-2 and TRBJ1-4, with 7 positions matching TRBD1. The trim removed 5 bases at V and 8 bases at J, leaving 11 bases unmatched. From germline, CDR1 is SGHTA and CDR2 FQGNSA. CDR3 size: 15 residues.

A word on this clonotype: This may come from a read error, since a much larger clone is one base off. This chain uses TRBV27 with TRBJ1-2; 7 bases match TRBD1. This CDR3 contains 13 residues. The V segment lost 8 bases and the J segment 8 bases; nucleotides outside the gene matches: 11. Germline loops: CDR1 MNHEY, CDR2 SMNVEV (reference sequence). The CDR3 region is CASSTTYRGGYTF. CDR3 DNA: TGTGCCAGCTCGACCACATACAGGGGCGGCTACACCTTC.

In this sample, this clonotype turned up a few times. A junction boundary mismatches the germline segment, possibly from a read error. The DNA of the CDR3 is TGTGCCATCAGTGACATGACTAGCTCCGGGGAGCTGTTTTTT. Protein sequence: CAISDMTSSGELFF. The J gene is TRBJ2-2, the V gene TRBV6-5; 7 positions agree with TRBD2. CDR1 MNHEY and CDR2 SVGAGI come from the germline V gene. The CDR3 has 14 amino acids.

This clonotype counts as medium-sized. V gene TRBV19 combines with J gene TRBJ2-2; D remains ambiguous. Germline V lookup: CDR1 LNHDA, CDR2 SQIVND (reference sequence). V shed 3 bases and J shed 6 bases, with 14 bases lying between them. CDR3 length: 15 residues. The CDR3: CASSIGFGVPGELFF. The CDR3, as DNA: TGTGCCAGTAGTATCGGATTCGGAGTCCCCGGGGAGCTGTTTTTT.

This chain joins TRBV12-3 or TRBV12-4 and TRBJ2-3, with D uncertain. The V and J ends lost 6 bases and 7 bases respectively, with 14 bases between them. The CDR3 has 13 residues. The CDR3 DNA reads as TGTGCCAGCAGCATCGACTTGATGAATACGCAGTATTTT. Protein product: CASSIDLMNTQYF.

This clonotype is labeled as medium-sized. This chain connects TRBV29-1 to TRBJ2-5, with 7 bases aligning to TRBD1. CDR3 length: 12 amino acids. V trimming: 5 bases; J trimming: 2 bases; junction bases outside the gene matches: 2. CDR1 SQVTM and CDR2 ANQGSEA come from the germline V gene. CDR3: CSVSTGQETQYF. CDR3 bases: TGCAGCGTTTCGACAGGGCAAGAGACCCAGTACTTC.

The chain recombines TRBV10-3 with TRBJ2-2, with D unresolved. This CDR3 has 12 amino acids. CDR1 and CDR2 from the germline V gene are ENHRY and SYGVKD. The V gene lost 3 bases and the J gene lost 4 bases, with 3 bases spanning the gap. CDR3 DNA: TGTGCCATCAGTGATAGCACCGGGGAGCTGTTTTTT. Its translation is CAISDSTGELFF.

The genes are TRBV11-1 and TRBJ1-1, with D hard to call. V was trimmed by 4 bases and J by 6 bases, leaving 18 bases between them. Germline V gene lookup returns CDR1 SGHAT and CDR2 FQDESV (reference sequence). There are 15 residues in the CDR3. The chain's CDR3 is CASSSTGSPGAEAFF. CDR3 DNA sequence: TGTGCCAGCAGCTCCACCGGGAGCCCCGGGGCTGAAGCTTTCTTT.

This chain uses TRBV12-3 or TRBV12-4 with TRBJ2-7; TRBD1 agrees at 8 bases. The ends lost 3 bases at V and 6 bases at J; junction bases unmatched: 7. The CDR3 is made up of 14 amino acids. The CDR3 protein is CASSLGTGGLEQYF. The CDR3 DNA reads TGTGCCAGCAGTTTGGGAACAGGGGGTCTCGAGCAGTACTTC.

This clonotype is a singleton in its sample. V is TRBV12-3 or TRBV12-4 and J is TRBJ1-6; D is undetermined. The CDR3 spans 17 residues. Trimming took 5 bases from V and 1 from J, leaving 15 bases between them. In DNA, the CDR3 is TGTGCCAGCAGTGAAGATGCAAGGTGGTCCTATAATTCACCCCTCCACTTT. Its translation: CASSEDARWSYNSPLHF.

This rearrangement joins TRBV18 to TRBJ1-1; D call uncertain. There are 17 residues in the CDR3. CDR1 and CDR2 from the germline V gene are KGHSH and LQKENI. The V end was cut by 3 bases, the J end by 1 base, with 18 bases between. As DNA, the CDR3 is TGTGCCAGCTCACCCCTGGGTCCGTCCGGAGGGAACACTGAAGCTTTCTTT. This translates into CASSPLGPSGGNTEAFF.

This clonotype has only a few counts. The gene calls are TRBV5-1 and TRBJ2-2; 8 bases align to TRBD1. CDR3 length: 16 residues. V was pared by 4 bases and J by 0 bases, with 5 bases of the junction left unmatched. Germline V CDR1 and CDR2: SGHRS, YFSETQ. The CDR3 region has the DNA TGCGCCAGCAGCGCGACAGGGGAGCCGAACACCGGGGAGCTGTTTTTT. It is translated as CASSATGEPNTGELFF.

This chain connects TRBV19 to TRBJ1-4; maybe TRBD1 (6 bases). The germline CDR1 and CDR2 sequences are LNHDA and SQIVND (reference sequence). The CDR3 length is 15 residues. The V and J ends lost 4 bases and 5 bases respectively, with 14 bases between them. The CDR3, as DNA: TGTGCCAGTAGTAGCGCTGCGGGGGGCAATGAAAAACTGTTTTTT. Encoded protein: CASSSAAGGNEKLFF.

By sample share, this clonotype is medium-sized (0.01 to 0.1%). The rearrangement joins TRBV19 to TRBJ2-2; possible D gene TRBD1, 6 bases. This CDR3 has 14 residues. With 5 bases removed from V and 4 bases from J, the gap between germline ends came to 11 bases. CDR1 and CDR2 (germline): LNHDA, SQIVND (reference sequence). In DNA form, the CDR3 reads TGTGCCAGTAGTCGGACAGCTACCACCGGGGAGCTGTTTTTT. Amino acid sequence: CASSRTATTGELFF.

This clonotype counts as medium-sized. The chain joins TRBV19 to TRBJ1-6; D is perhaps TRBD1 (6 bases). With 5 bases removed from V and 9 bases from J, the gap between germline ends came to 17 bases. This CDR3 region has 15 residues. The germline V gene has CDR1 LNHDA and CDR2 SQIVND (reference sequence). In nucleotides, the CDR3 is TGTGCCAGTAGTGAAACTACAGGGAAAACTTCACCCCTCCACTTT. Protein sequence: CASSETTGKTSPLHF. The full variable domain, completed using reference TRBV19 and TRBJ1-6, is DGGITQSPKYLFRKEGQNVTLSCEQNLNHDAMYWYRQDPGQGLRLIYYSQIVNDFQKGDIAEGYSVSREKKESFPLTVTSAQKNPTAFYLCASSETTGKTSPLHFGNGTRLTVT.

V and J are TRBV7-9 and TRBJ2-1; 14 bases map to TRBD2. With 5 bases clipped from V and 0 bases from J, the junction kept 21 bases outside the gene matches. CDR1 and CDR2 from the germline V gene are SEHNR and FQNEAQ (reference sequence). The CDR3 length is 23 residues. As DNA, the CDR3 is TGTGCCAGCAGCCCAACTATGACTTCAGGGGGACTAGCGGGGGTAAGCTCCTACAATGAGCAGTTCTTC. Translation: CASSPTMTSGGLAGVSSYNEQFF.